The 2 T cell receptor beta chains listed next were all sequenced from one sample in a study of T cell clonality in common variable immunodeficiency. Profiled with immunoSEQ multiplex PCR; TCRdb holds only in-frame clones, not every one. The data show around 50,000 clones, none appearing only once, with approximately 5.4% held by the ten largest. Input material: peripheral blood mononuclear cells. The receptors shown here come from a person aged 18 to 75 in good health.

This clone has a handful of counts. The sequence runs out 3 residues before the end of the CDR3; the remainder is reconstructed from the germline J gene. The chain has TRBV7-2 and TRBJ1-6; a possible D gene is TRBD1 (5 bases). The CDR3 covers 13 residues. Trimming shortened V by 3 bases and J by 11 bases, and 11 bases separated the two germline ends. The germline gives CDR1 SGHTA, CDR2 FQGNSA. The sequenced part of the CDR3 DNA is TGTGCCAGCAGCTTTATAGGGGAGCCACCC. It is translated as CASSFIGEPP. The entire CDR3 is CASSFIGEPPLHF.

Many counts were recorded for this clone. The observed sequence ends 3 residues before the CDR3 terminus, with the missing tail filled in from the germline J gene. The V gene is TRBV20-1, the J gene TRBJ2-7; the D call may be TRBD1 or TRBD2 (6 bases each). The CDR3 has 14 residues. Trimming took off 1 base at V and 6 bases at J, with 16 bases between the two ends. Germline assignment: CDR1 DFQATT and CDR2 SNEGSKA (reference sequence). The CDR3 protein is CSARGQGRFGEQYF. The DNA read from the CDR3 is TGCAGTGCTAGAGGTCAGGGGAGGTTCGGCGAG.